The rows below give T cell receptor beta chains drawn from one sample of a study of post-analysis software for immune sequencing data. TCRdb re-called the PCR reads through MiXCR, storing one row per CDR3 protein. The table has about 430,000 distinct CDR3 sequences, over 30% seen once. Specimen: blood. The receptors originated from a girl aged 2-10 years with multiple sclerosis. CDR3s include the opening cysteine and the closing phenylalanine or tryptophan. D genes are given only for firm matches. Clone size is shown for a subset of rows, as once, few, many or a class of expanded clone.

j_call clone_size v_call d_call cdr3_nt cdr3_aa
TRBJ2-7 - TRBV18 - TGTGCCAGCTCACTTTCCGGTACAGGGAGCTCCTACGAGCAGTACTTC CASSLSGTGSSYEQYF
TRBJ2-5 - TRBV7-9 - TGTGCCAGCACCACCGTCGGGCTACAAGAGACCCAGTACTTC CASTTVGLQETQYF
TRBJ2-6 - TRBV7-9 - TGTGCCAGCAGCTCGCCGGGACAAAACTCTGGGGCCAACGTCCTGACTTTC CASSSPGQNSGANVLTF
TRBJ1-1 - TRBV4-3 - TGCGCCAGCAGCCAAGGACCTCAGGGCACTGAAGCTTTCTTT CASSQGPQGTEAFF
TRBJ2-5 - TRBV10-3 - TGTGCCATCAGTGAGGGGACCAGGGAGACCCAGTACTTC CAISEGTRETQYF
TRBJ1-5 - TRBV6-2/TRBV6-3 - TGTGCCAGCAGTTACGAGGGGAGAGGGGTGCAAGATCAGCCCCAGCATTTT CASSYEGRGVQDQPQHF
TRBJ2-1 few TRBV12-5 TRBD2 TGTGCTAGTGGTTCCGGACTAGCCCATGAGCAGTTCTTC CASGSGLAHEQFF
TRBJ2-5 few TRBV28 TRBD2 TGTGCCAGCAGCTCTGGCGGGGGGGTCCTTGAGACCCAGTACTTC CASSSGGGVLETQYF
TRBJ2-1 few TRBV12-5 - TGTGCTAGTGGTTTGGTAACCTACAATGAGCAGTTCTTC CASGLVTYNEQFF
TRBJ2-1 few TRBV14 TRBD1 TGTGCCAGCAGCCAAGGGACAGGACCGTACAATGAGCAGTTCTTC CASSQGTGPYNEQFF
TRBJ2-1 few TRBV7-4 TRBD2 TGTGCCAGCAGCTCCCGGATTAGCGGGAGGGCCCATGAGCAGTTCTTC CASSSRISGRAHEQFF
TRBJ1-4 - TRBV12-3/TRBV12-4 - TGTGCCAGCACCGACTCCGGGGGGTCTAATGAAAAACTGTTTTTT CASTDSGGSNEKLFF
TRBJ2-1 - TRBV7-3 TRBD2 TGTGCCAGCAGCTTCTCGGGGACTAGCCGTGATGAGCAGTTCTTC CASSFSGTSRDEQFF
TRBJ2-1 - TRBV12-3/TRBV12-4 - TGTGCCAGCAAGTTCCTCTCCTACAATGAGCAGTTCTTC CASKFLSYNEQFF
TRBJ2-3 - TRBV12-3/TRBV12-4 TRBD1 TGTGCCAGCAGCCCCGGGACAGGGCGGACAGATACGCAGTATTTT CASSPGTGRTDTQYF
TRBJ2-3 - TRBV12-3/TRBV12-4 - TGTGCCAGCAGTTTCGGCAGCCCTAGCACAGATACGCAGTATTTT CASSFGSPSTDTQYF
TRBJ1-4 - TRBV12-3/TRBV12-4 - TGTGCCAGCAGTGGGGGTCAGGGCTCCTTGGCCCATGAAAAACTGTTTTTT CASSGGQGSLAHEKLFF
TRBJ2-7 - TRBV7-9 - TGTGCCAGCAGCTACGAGACAGGCGAGCAGTACTTC CASSYETGEQYF
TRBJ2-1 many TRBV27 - TGTGCCAGCAGTCTCTTAGAAATCCCCGATGAGCAGTTCTTC CASSLLEIPDEQFF
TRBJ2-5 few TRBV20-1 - TGCAGTGCTAGAGAACTTAGATACCGAGAGACCCAGTACTTC CSARELRYRETQYF
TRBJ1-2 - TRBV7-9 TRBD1 TGTGCCAGCAGCATAAAGCGGACAGGGAAGGATGGCTACACCTTC CASSIKRTGKDGYTF
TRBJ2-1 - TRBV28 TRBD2 TGTGCCAGCAGTAACCCGCGGGTGGGACTAGCAGCCTACAATGAGCAGTTCTTC CASSNPRVGLAAYNEQFF
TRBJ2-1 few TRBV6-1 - TGTGCCAGCAGTGATAGGGCATACAATGAGCAGTTCTTC CASSDRAYNEQFF
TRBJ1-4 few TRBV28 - TGTGCCAGCAGTTTATGGAGGGGAGTAACTAATGAAAAACTGTTTTTT CASSLWRGVTNEKLFF
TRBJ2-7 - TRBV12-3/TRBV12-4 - TGTGCCAGCAGTTTATGGACGGGACAATCTACCTACGAGCAGTACTTC CASSLWTGQSTYEQYF
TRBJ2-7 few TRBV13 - TGTGCCAGCAGCACCCTAGTCAACGAGCAGTACTTC CASSTLVNEQYF
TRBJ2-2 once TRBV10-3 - TGTGCCATCAGTGGCCGTGGGGCTGCGGGAACCGGGGAGCTGTTTTTT CAISGRGAAGTGELFF
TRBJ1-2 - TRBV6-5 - TGTGCCAGCAGTTACTCGATACAGGCGAACTATGGCTACACCTTC CASSYSIQANYGYTF
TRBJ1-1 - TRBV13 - TGTGCCAGCAGCCGGAGGGGAATCGACACTGAAGCTTTCTTT CASSRRGIDTEAFF
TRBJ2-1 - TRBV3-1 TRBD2 TGTGCCAGCAGCCAAGAACGTCTAGCGGGAAATGAGCAGTTCTTC CASSQERLAGNEQFF
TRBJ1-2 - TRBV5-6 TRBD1 TGTGCCAGCAGCCAGAACTTGGGGGACAGGGGGCGCAGTGGCTACACCTTC CASSQNLGDRGRSGYTF
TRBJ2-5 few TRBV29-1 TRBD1 TGCAGCGTTGAAGGGAGCCTGGTTCTGGACAGGGGGTTTCAAGAGACCCAGTACTTC CSVEGSLVLDRGFQETQYF
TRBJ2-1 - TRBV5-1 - TGCGCCAGCAGCTTTGGGCCTCCGGGTGAGCAGTTCTTC CASSFGPPGEQFF
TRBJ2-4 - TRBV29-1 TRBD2 TGCAGCGTGCAGTCCGCGGGGGTCGGGGCCATTCAGTACTTC CSVQSAGVGAIQYF
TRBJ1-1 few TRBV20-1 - TGCAAAGGGAGGGAGGACACTGAAGCTTTCTTT CKGREDTEAFF
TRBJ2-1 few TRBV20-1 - TGCAGTGCTAGACCGCAAGGACACTACAATGAGCAGTTCTTC CSARPQGHYNEQFF
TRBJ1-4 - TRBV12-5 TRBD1 TGTGCTAGTGGCCTGACAGGGTGTAAGAATGAAAAACTGTTTTTT CASGLTGCKNEKLFF
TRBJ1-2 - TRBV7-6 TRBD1 TGTGCCAGCAGCCCGGGGGACAGGGGGTATGGCTACACCTTC CASSPGDRGYGYTF
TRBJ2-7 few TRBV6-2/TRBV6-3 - TGTGCCAGCAGTTCCAGGGGCCTCAAGCCCTACGAGCAGTACTTC CASSSRGLKPYEQYF
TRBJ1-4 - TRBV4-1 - TGCGCCAGCAGCCAAACGCGTGAAAAACTGTTTTTT CASSQTREKLFF